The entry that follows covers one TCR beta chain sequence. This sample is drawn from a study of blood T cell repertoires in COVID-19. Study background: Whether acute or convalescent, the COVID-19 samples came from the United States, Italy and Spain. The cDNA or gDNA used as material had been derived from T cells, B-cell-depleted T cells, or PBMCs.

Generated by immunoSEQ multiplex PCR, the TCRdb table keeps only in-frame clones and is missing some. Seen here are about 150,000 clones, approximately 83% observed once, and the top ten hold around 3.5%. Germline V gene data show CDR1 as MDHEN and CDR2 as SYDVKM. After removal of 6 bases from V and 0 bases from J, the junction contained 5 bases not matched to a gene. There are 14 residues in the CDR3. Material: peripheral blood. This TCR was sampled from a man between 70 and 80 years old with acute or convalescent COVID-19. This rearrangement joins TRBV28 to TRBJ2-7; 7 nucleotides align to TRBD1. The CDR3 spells CASRRDRISYEQYF. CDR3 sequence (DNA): TGTGCCAGCAGGAGGGACAGAATCTCCTACGAGCAGTACTTC. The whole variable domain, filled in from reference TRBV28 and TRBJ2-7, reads DVKVTQSSRYLVKRTGEKVFLECVQDMDHENMFWYRQDPGLGLRLIYFSYDVKMKEKGDIPEGYSVSREKKERFSLILESASTNQTSMYLCASRRDRISYEQYFGPGTRLTVT.